This T cell receptor beta chain appears in the sequencing data of a study of control samples from healthy donors and cancer patients. With 6 bases removed from V and 6 bases from J, the gap between germline ends came to 11 bases. The CDR3 spans 13 residues. Sequenced by immunoSEQ multiplex PCR; TCRdb stores in-frame clones only, minus some. Of under 95,000 clones in the sample, 75% to 90% were seen once. The receptor comes from a man aged 50-59 years in good health. The chain recombines TRBV12-3 or TRBV12-4 with TRBJ2-2; D remains ambiguous. Source material: blood. CDR3 region: CASSPEWPGELFF. The CDR3 DNA sequence: TGTGCCAGCAGCCCGGAGTGGCCCGGGGAGCTGTTTTTT.